These 28 T cell receptor beta chains were sequenced from one sample in a study of cytomegalovirus exposure and HLA in healthy donors. The table came from immunoSEQ multiplex PCR; TCRdb's copy has only in-frame clones and leaves some out. The repertoire includes approximately 270,000 clones, about 90% of them detected once, and around 11% sits in the top ten. Specimen: PBMCs. The receptor set was obtained from a man between 18 and 35 years old in good health and CMV-seropositive.

The chain uses TRBV11-3 and TRBJ2-1; 16 bases are a match to TRBD2. Germline lookup yields CDR1 SGHNT and CDR2 YENEEA. The CDR3 sequence is 18 residues long. V dropped 5 bases and J dropped 2; count of bases not matched to a gene: 6. CDR3 DNA sequence: TGTGCCAGCAGCCTGGGACTAGCGGGAGGGGTCCCCTACAATGAGCAGTTCTTC. Amino acid sequence: CASSLGLAGGVPYNEQFF.

The chain links TRBV29-1 to TRBJ2-7; 9 bases agree with TRBD2. V was pared by 7 bases and J by 3 bases, with 7 bases of the junction left unmatched. Germline V gives CDR1 SQVTM, CDR2 ANQGSEA. The CDR3 is 13 amino acids. Here the CDR3 DNA reads TGCAGCGCAGTAGCGGGAGCGGACTACGAGCAGTACTTC. Translating it yields CSAVAGADYEQYF.

This chain uses TRBV7-2 with TRBJ2-7, with 7 nucleotides matching TRBD1. Germline V lookup: CDR1 SGHTA, CDR2 FQGNSA. V gave up 6 bases and J gave up 3 bases; unmatched junction bases: 11. The CDR3 runs 15 residues. The DNA for the CDR3 is TGTGCCAGCAGTCCTACCGGGACAGCGCACTACGAGCAGTACTTC. Its translation is CASSPTGTAHYEQYF.

This clone was detected many times. The chain recombines TRBV6-4 with TRBJ2-2; D gene ambiguous. The CDR3 runs 13 residues. V was shortened by 2 bases and J by 3 bases, with 4 bases between the two germline ends. CDR1 is MRHNA and CDR2 is SNTAGT in the germline V gene. The CDR3 DNA follows: TGTGCCAGCAGTGACAGGGACACCGGGGAGCTGTTTTTT. The encoded protein is CASSDRDTGELFF.

The chain carries TRBV4-3 and TRBJ2-5, with 7 bases identical to TRBD1. V shed 4 bases, J shed 4 bases, and the junction held 3 bases outside the gene matches. CDR1 and CDR2 (germline): LGHNA, YSLEER. The CDR3 length is 13 residues. The CDR3 region has the DNA TGCGCCAGCAGCCCCAGACAGGGAGAGACCCAGTACTTC. It encodes CASSPRQGETQYF.

The chain has TRBV29-1 and TRBJ2-2, with D perhaps TRBD1 (6 bases). CDR1 SQVTM and CDR2 ANQGSEA come from the germline V gene. The CDR3 has 14 amino acids. V was trimmed by 5 bases and J by 7 bases, leaving 17 bases between them. The CDR3 protein is CSVTGNELSGELFF. CDR3 coding DNA: TGCAGCGTTACAGGGAACGAGTTGAGCGGGGAGCTGTTTTTT.

The V call is TRBV28, the J call TRBJ1-5; D is undetermined. V was pared by 2 bases and J by 1 base, with 9 bases between. Germline assignment: CDR1 MDHEN and CDR2 SYDVKM. The CDR3 length is 15 residues. The CDR3 sequence: CASSLRAQSNQPQHF. In nucleotides, the CDR3 is TGTGCCAGCAGTTTAAGGGCGCAGAGCAATCAGCCCCAGCATTTT.

CDR3 amino acids: CASSLRQAYEQYF. The CDR3 DNA reads TGTGCCAGCAGTTTACGACAGGCCTACGAGCAGTACTTC. This rearrangement joins TRBV6-5 to TRBJ2-7; a possible D gene is TRBD1 (6 bases). V was cut by 4 bases and J by 2 bases, with 9 bases left in between. The germline CDR1 and CDR2 sequences are MNHEY and SVGAGI. This CDR3 has 13 residues.

The chain combines TRBV5-6 with TRBJ1-2, with D possibly TRBD1 on 5 matching bases. Germline values: CDR1 SGHDT, CDR2 YYEEEE. Deletions cut 4 bases from V and 5 bases from J, with 12 bases between. The CDR3 loop spans 13 amino acids. The CDR3 reads CASSPGTGYGYTF. DNA for the CDR3: TGTGCCAGCAGCCCTGGGACCGGGTATGGCTACACCTTC.

CDR3 nucleotide sequence: TGTGCCAGCAGTACAACAGGGCTTACCGGGGAGCTGTTTTTT. Its translation: CASSTTGLTGELFF. The chain has TRBV6-1 and TRBJ2-2; maybe TRBD1 (6 bases). Trimming left V 5 bases short and J 5 bases short, with 12 bases between. The CDR3 consists of 14 residues. CDR1 is MNHNS and CDR2 is SASEGT in the germline V gene.

The chain couples TRBV27 to TRBJ2-1, with 13 positions matching TRBD2. The germline V gene encodes CDR1 MNHEY and CDR2 SMNVEV (reference sequence). The V segment lost 5 bases and the J segment 8 bases; nucleotides outside the gene matches: 9. The CDR3 has 16 amino acids. Here the CDR3 reads CASSATSGRLTYEQFF. CDR3 bases: TGTGCCAGCAGTGCGACTAGCGGGAGGCTTACATATGAGCAGTTCTTC.

V usage is TRBV6-5 and J usage is TRBJ1-1; D is ambiguous. Germline-derived CDR1 and CDR2 are MNHEY and SVGAGI. V was clipped by 5 bases and J by 1 base, with 8 bases between them. The CDR3 spans 13 residues. This CDR3 is CASSLQQNTEAFF. CDR3 coding DNA: TGTGCCAGCAGTCTACAGCAGAACACTGAAGCTTTCTTT.

The chain is built from TRBV5-4 and TRBJ1-4; the D is unclear. The CDR3 sequence is 15 residues long. CDR1 is SGHNT and CDR2 is YYREEE in the germline V gene (reference sequence). V dropped 3 bases and J dropped 0 bases, with 9 bases sitting between them. The CDR3 bases are TGTGCCAGCAGCTCTCACAGATCAACTAATGAAAAACTGTTTTTT. This encodes CASSSHRSTNEKLFF.

The rearrangement links TRBV6-5 to TRBJ1-1; no definite D call. V was clipped by 2 bases and J by 3 bases, with 13 bases between them. This CDR3 is built from 15 residues. Germline CDR1 is MNHEY and CDR2 is SVGAGI. CDR3 DNA sequence: TGTGCCAGCAGTTACGAACTAGGGCGCCACACTGAAGCTTTCTTT. This codes for CASSYELGRHTEAFF.

This chain links TRBV5-1 with TRBJ2-5; 7 nucleotides align to TRBD1. With V trimmed by 4 bases and J by 5 bases, 8 bases remained unmatched. The length of the CDR3 is 14 residues. Germline loops: CDR1 SGHRS, CDR2 YFSETQ. The CDR3 sequence: CASSAYRGYETQYF. DNA of the CDR3: TGCGCCAGCAGCGCCTACAGGGGTTACGAGACCCAGTACTTC.

The chain uses TRBV28 and TRBJ1-2; TRBD1 matches at 9 bases. The ends lost 6 bases at V and 4 bases at J; junction bases unmatched: 12. Germline-derived CDR1 and CDR2 are MDHEN and SYDVKM. The CDR3 covers 16 residues. This chain's CDR3 is CASRDPGQGILYGYTF. The CDR3 bases are TGTGCCAGCAGGGACCCGGGACAGGGTATACTCTATGGCTACACCTTC.

CDR3 loop: CASARETNYGYTF. The CDR3, as DNA: TGTGCCAGCGCCCGGGAGACAAACTATGGCTACACCTTC. V usage is TRBV6-1 and J usage is TRBJ1-2; no definite D call. Germline CDR1 reads MNHNS; CDR2 reads SASEGT. Between the trimmed V and J ends, which lost 8 bases and 2 bases, there was a span of 12 bases. The CDR3 totals 13 residues.

The rearrangement joins TRBV27 to TRBJ1-1; D not resolved. V was trimmed by 4 bases and J by 5 bases, leaving 8 bases between them. This CDR3 has 12 residues. CDR1 is MNHEY, CDR2 SMNVEV, per germline (reference sequence). The CDR3 loop reads CASSSPLTEAFF. CDR3 bases: TGTGCCAGCAGTTCACCGTTGACTGAAGCTTTCTTT.

For this clone: In the same sample, other DNA sequences code for this CDR3. The chain is built from TRBV5-1 and TRBJ2-3; D gene unclear. CDR1 and CDR2 (germline): SGHRS, YFSETQ. The CDR3 has 11 residues. Trimming removed 1 base from V and 6 bases from J, with 3 bases in between. The CDR3 nucleotides read TGCGCCAGCAGCTTGCGCGATACGCAGTATTTT. Residues: CASSLRDTQYF.

The V and J genes are TRBV18 and TRBJ2-7; 9 bases align to TRBD2. This CDR3 contains 15 residues. CDR1 is KGHSH and CDR2 is LQKENI in the germline V gene. V shed 3 bases, J shed 7 bases, and the junction held 10 bases outside the gene matches. The CDR3 spells CASSPSGSSQGEQYF. The CDR3 bases are TGTGCCAGCTCACCTAGCGGGAGTTCCCAAGGAGAGCAGTACTTC. Based on the CDR3 plus reference TRBV18 and TRBJ2-7, the full variable domain is NAGVMQNPRHLVRRRGQEARLRCSPMKGHSHVYWYRQLPEEGLKFMVYLQKENIIDESGMPKERFSAEFPKEGPSILRIQQVVRGDSAAYFCASSPSGSSQGEQYFGPGTRLTVT.

This rearrangement joins TRBV6-1 to TRBJ1-5; D is unclear. Trimming pared 4 bases from V and 5 bases from J, leaving 15 bases between. The CDR3 contains 15 residues. CDR1 MNHNS and CDR2 SASEGT come from the germline V gene. The CDR3 sequence is CASSGDPPGHQPQHF. The CDR3 DNA sequence: TGTGCCAGCAGTGGCGACCCTCCCGGACATCAGCCCCAGCATTTT.

This chain links TRBV7-8 with TRBJ2-1, with D unresolved. The CDR3 loop spans 18 amino acids. Germline lookup yields CDR1 SGHVS and CDR2 FQNEAQ. Trimming took 0 bases from V and 0 from J, leaving 15 bases between them. CDR3 coding DNA: TGTGCCAGCAGCTTAGCCTCCGGTAGGTCAGGCTCCTACAATGAGCAGTTCTTC. This sequence encodes CASSLASGRSGSYNEQFF.

This clone was counted at least ten times. The rearrangement joins TRBV2 to TRBJ1-2; no clear D. The CDR3 covers 13 residues. With 1 base removed from V and 4 bases from J, the gap between germline ends came to 7 bases. CDR1 SNHLY and CDR2 FYNNEI come from the germline V gene. CDR3 nucleotides: TGTGCCAGCAGTGAAGTGGGTTTCTATGGCTACACCTTC. Translation: CASSEVGFYGYTF.

This clone came up once. This sequence joins TRBV18 and TRBJ1-4, with D unresolved. Germline loops: CDR1 KGHSH, CDR2 LQKENI. Trimming took off 0 bases at V and 8 bases at J, with 10 bases between the two ends. The CDR3 runs 14 residues. The CDR3 DNA follows: TGTGCCAGCTCACCACCGCCTCGAGGCGAAAAACTGTTTTTT. It specifies CASSPPPRGEKLFF.

This clone was recorded a few times. The chain uses TRBV19 and TRBJ1-2; D is perhaps TRBD1 (6 bases). Trimming pared 4 bases from V and 4 bases from J, leaving 13 bases between. This CDR3 spans 14 amino acids. Germline V CDR1 and CDR2: LNHDA, SQIVND (reference sequence). CDR3 coding DNA: TGTGCCAGTAGTAAATCAGGACAGCCCTATGGCTACACCTTC. It encodes CASSKSGQPYGYTF.

The genes are TRBV5-1 and TRBJ1-5; D gene ambiguous. This CDR3 comprises 14 residues. Germline CDR1 and CDR2: SGHRS and YFSETQ. The CDR3 DNA follows: TGCGCTGGCGGGCAGGAGTATAGCAATCAGCCCCAGCATTTT. Translating it yields CAGGQEYSNQPQHF.

The chain is built from TRBV4-1 and TRBJ1-2; D remains unclear. The CDR3 runs 13 residues. Germline lookup yields CDR1 MGHRA and CDR2 YSYEKL. V lost 1 base and J lost 6, with 9 bases in between. This CDR3 reads CASSQGGYDGYTF. DNA of the CDR3: TGCGCCAGCAGCCAAGGAGGGTATGATGGCTACACCTTC.

The V call is TRBV9, the J call TRBJ2-5, with a tentative D call TRBD2 (6 bases). V gave up 0 bases and J gave up 4 bases, with 10 bases separating them. This CDR3 spans 14 amino acids. Per germline, CDR1 SGDLS and CDR2 YYNGEE. This chain's CDR3 is CASSVAPRGETQYF. CDR3 DNA sequence: TGTGCCAGCAGCGTAGCACCGCGGGGAGAGACCCAGTACTTC.